The rows below give T cell receptor beta chains drawn from one sample of a study of tumor-infiltrating lymphocytes in oesophageal squamous cell carcinoma. MiXCR was run by TCRdb on the PCR reads, yielding one entry per CDR3 protein. The table includes some 8,300 distinct CDR3 sequences, 66% detected once. The sequencing sample was made of esophageal tumor tissue. The receptor source for this set is a female donor with esophageal squamous cell carcinoma. Both conserved end residues are part of each CDR3. The D gene is left open where the match is weak. Size tells how often a clone was seen (once, few, many) or the class of an expanded clone, and some rows leave it out.

CDR3 DNA: TGTGCCAGCAGTAAACTCAAGGGGGAGACCCAGTACTTC
CDR3 protein: CASSKLKGETQYF
V gene: TRBV6-6
clone size: few
D gene: .
CDR3 length: 13
J gene: TRBJ2-5

CDR3 DNA: TGTGCTAGCAGCCTGGGGGTTCAAGAGACCCAGTATTTT
CDR3 protein: CASSLGVQETQYF
V gene: TRBV7-6
clone size: .
D gene: .
CDR3 length: 13
J gene: TRBJ2-3

CDR3 DNA: TGTGCCAGCAGCGAATACAATGAGCAGTACTTC
CDR3 protein: CASSEYNEQYF
V gene: TRBV12-3/TRBV12-4
clone size: .
D gene: .
CDR3 length: 11
J gene: TRBJ2-4

CDR3 DNA: TGTGCCAGCAGTTTATCCCAGGCTGGGACCCAGTACTTC
CDR3 protein: CASSLSQAGTQYF
V gene: TRBV28
clone size: .
D gene: .
CDR3 length: 13
J gene: TRBJ2-5

CDR3 DNA: TGTGCCAGTAGTATGTCTAGCGGGAGCCTAATGGGAAACATTCAGTACTTC
CDR3 protein: CASSMSSGSLMGNIQYF
V gene: TRBV19
clone size: .
D gene: TRBD2
CDR3 length: 17
J gene: TRBJ2-4

CDR3 DNA: TGTGCCAGCAGCTTAAGCCGGGGCACAGATACGCAGTATTTT
CDR3 protein: CASSLSRGTDTQYF
V gene: TRBV7-3
clone size: many
D gene: .
CDR3 length: 14
J gene: TRBJ2-3

CDR3 DNA: TGTGCCAGCAGCTTAGTCCTAGCGGGAGGGGGCGAGCAGTTCTTC
CDR3 protein: CASSLVLAGGGEQFF
V gene: TRBV11-2
clone size: .
D gene: TRBD2
CDR3 length: 15
J gene: TRBJ2-1

CDR3 DNA: TGTGCCAGCAGTTCAGACAGACTCTCCTACAATGAGCAGTTCTTC
CDR3 protein: CASSSDRLSYNEQFF
V gene: TRBV6-8
clone size: once
D gene: .
CDR3 length: 15
J gene: TRBJ2-1

CDR3 DNA: TGTGCCAGCAGCTTAAGTCAGAACACTGAAGCTTTCTTT
CDR3 protein: CASSLSQNTEAFF
V gene: TRBV7-4
clone size: .
D gene: .
CDR3 length: 13
J gene: TRBJ1-1

CDR3 DNA: TGTGCCAGCAGCTTACAGGGAAACACAGATACGCAGTATTTT
CDR3 protein: CASSLQGNTDTQYF
V gene: TRBV7-9
clone size: once
D gene: .
CDR3 length: 14
J gene: TRBJ2-3

CDR3 DNA: TGTGCCAGCGCTAGGGGGGGGGAGGTAGAGACCCAGTACTTC
CDR3 protein: CASARGGEVETQYF
V gene: TRBV6-2/TRBV6-3
clone size: once
D gene: .
CDR3 length: 14
J gene: TRBJ2-5

CDR3 DNA: TGTGCCAGCAGTTTATCTATAGTGCGTGAGCAGTACTTC
CDR3 protein: CASSLSIVREQYF
V gene: TRBV27
clone size: .
D gene: .
CDR3 length: 13
J gene: TRBJ2-7

CDR3 DNA: TGTGCCAGCAGTGAACGCTGGACTGAAGCTTTCTTT
CDR3 protein: CASSERWTEAFF
V gene: TRBV6-1
clone size: .
D gene: .
CDR3 length: 12
J gene: TRBJ1-1

CDR3 DNA: TGTGCCAGCAGTATAGGAACAGGAGAGCTGTTTTTT
CDR3 protein: CASSIGTGELFF
V gene: TRBV12-3/TRBV12-4
clone size: .
D gene: .
CDR3 length: 12
J gene: TRBJ2-2